This TCR beta chain emerged from a study of shared clonotypes between healthy human individuals. V was clipped by 4 bases and J by 5 bases; unmatched bases: 8. Per germline, CDR1 LGHNA and CDR2 YSLEER. This CDR3 comprises 15 residues. Overall study results and limits: Among the subsets, naive ones generally showed larger estimated richness than memory ones. The small donor group covered limited genetic and exposure diversity.

The table came from immunoSEQ multiplex PCR; TCRdb's copy has only in-frame clones and leaves some out. The table shows 2 million to 2.5 million clones, with roughly 90% occurring only once. The healthy adult donors were HIV-negative and reported no recent acute infections or vaccinations. Every donor, a Caucasian adult, lived in Nashville, Tennessee. Concerning this clone itself: Its antigen is as yet unknown.

The genes are TRBV4-3 and TRBJ2-7; 10 bases align to TRBD1. This clonotype was sampled from a man in his late teens or twenties in good health. Some clones in this sample may be carry-over from other donors' samples. The sequencing sample was made of naive CD4+ T cells from PBMCs. Subset described: CD45RA+ positively selected. The CDR3 coding sequence is TGCGCCAGCAGCCTACAGACAGGGGGCATCCACGAGCAGTACTTC. Translated: CASSLQTGGIHEQYF.